This T cell receptor (beta chain) was profiled in a study of cytomegalovirus exposure and HLA in healthy donors. Study summary: The 120 validation repertoires matched the roughly 700 first-cohort repertoires in platform, a later analysis reported.

As regards this clone: Its antigen remains unknown.

The CDR3 sequence is 14 residues long. J gave up 2 bases and V 3 bases, and 4 bases lay outside the gene matches. From germline, CDR1 is MNHEY and CDR2 SMNVEV (reference sequence). Sequenced by immunoSEQ multiplex PCR; TCRdb stores in-frame clones only, minus some. Among 230,000 or so clones listed, 70% to 90% were seen once. Whole-study results and caveats: For cytomegalovirus status, the classifier reportedly gave diagnoses with high specificity and sensitivity. There were under 200 TCR beta chains listed as cytomegalovirus-associated.

The donors were part of the validation cohort of some 120 subjects. That cohort was separate from the first cohort, which comprised several hundred subjects. This chain joins TRBV27 and TRBJ2-7, with 7 nucleotides matching TRBD1. The sequence was collected from a woman younger than 35 in good health and CMV-seronegative. Sequencing was done on a sample of PBMCs. This chain's CDR3 is CASSLGQLTYEQYF. The CDR3 bases are TGTGCCAGCAGTTTGGGACAGCTCACCTACGAGCAGTACTTC.